This T cell receptor (beta chain) was recovered during a study of beta chain features in type 1 diabetes. Points from the study as a whole: In all four CD4+ subsets, TCRB CDR3 length was significantly, moderately reduced in type 1 diabetes.

The entirety of the isolated RNA underwent reverse transcription, so expressed TCRB transcripts were sequenced. Clones were read by immunoSEQ multiplex PCR, and TCRdb kept only the in-frame ones, dropping some. The table has fewer than 18,000 clones, 76% seen once. CDR1 MDHEN and CDR2 SYDVKM come from the germline V gene. CDR3 length equals 16 residues. V shed 7 bases and J 4 bases; nucleotides not matched to a gene: 16. Concerning this clone: The antigen is undetermined.

The sequence derives from a woman between 18 and 30 years old with type 1 diabetes. Input material: stem cell memory CD4+ T cells from blood. The chain combines TRBV28 with TRBJ2-7; 7 nucleotides line up with TRBD1. As DNA, the CDR3 is TGTGCCAGCAACCCACCCGGACAGGTGGTAAAGTACGAGCAGTACTTC. Translated: CASNPPGQVVKYEQYF.